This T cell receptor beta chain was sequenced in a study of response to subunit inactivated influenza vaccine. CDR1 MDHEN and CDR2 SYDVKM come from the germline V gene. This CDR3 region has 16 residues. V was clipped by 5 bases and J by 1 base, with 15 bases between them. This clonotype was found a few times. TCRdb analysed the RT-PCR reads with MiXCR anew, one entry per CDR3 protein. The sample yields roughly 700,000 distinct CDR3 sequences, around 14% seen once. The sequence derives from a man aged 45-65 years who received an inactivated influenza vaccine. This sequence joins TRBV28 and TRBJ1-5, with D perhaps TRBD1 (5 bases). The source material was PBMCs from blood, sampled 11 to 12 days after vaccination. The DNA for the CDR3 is TGTGCCAGCAGTCCTTCCCCGGGACGGAGCAATCAGCCCCAGCATTTT. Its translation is CASSPSPGRSNQPQHF.